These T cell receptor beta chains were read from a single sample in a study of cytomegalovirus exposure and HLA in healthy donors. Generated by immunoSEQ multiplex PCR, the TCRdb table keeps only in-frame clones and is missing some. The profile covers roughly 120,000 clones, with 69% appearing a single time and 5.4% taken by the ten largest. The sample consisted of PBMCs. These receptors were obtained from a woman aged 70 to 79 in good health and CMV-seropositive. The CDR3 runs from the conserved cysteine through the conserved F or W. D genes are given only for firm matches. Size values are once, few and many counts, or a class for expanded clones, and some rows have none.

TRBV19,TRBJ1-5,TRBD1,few,TGTGCCAGTACCCGGACAGGGGGGAGCAATCAGCCCCAGCATTTT,CASTRTGGSNQPQHF
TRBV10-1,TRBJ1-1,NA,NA,TGCGCCAGCAGTGACTTAGTTGACAGAAACACTGAAGCTTTCTTT,CASSDLVDRNTEAFF
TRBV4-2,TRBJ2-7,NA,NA,TGTGCCAGCAGCCGTCGGGTCGACGGAAACTACGAGCAGTACTTC,CASSRRVDGNYEQYF
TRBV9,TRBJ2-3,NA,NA,TGTGCCAGCAGCATTACGCAGGGATCCACAGATACGCAGTATTTT,CASSITQGSTDTQYF
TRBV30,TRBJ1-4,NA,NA,TGTGCCTGGAGCTTGGGAGCTAATGAAAAACTGTTTTTT,CAWSLGANEKLFF
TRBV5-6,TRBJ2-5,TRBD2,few,TGTGCCAGCAGCTTGGCTAGGGACTACAAAGAGACCCAGTACTTC,CASSLARDYKETQYF
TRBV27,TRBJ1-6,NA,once,TGTGCCAGCAGCCTGAGCCCGGCGGGCTATAATTCACCCCTCCACTTT,CASSLSPAGYNSPLHF
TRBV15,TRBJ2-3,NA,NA,TGTGCCGAGTTTATTGGGACTCCTCACGGCACAGATACGCAGTATTTT,CAEFIGTPHGTDTQYF
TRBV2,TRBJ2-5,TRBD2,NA,TGTGCCAGCAGTGAACAGGGACTAGCGGGGGGCCCGGGCGGGTCCCAGTACTTC,CASSEQGLAGGPGGSQYF
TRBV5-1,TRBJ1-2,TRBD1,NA,TGCGCCAGCAGCTTCGGACAGGGGGCGGAGTATGGCTACACCTTC,CASSFGQGAEYGYTF
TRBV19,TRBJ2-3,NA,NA,TGTGCCAGTAGTATAGTTCCGGGGACGCAGTATTTT,CASSIVPGTQYF
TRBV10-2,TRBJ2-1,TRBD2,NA,TGCGCCAGTATTAGCGGGGGGAACAATGAGCAGTTCTTC,CASISGGNNEQFF
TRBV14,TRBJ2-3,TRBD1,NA,TGTGCCAGCGCGAGGTTCGAGACAGGGGCCACAGATACGCAGTATTTT,CASARFETGATDTQYF
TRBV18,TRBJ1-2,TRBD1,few,TGTGCCAGCTCACCAAACCCACAGGGGGCCTATGGCTACACCTTC,CASSPNPQGAYGYTF
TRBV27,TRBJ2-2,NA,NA,TGTGCCACCCTGTCCAGGGCGAACACCGGGGAGCTGTTTTTT,CATLSRANTGELFF
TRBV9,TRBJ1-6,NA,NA,TGTGCCAGCAGCGCCGACACCGCTAATTCACCCCTCCACTTT,CASSADTANSPLHF
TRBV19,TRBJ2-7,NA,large,TGTGCCAGTACCCTAGGACACGGATCCTACGAGCAGTACTTC,CASTLGHGSYEQYF
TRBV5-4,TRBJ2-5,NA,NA,TGTGCCAGCAGCTTGGTTCTAGACGGGGAGACCCAGTACTTC,CASSLVLDGETQYF
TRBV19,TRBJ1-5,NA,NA,TGTGCCAGTAGTATAGGGCCCTTACAGCCCCAGCATTTT,CASSIGPLQPQHF
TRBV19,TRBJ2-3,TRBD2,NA,TGTGCCACAGCGGGGGAGACAGATACGCAGTATTTT,CATAGETDTQYF
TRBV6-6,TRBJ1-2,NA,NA,TGTGCCAGCATGCAGCATGACAGCTCAAACTATGGCTACACCTTC,CASMQHDSSNYGYTF
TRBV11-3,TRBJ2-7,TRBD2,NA,TGTGCCAGCAGCTTAATTGCGGGGGAGAACGAGCAGTACTTC,CASSLIAGENEQYF
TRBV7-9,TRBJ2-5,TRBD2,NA,TGTGCCAGCAGCACTAGCGGGACCCAGTACTTC,CASSTSGTQYF
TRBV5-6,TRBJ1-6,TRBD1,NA,TGTGCCAGCAGCCCTGGGGTCCTGGGACAGGGGGTTTCACCCCTCCACTTT,CASSPGVLGQGVSPLHF
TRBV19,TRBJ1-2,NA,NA,TGTGCCAGTAGCCTATACGGTCCCTATGGCTACACCTTC,CASSLYGPYGYTF
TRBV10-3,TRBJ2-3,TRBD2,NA,TGTGCCATCCAAACTAGCGGGGGGGCGATGGATACGCAGTATTTT,CAIQTSGGAMDTQYF
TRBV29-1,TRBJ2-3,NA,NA,TGCAGCGTTGGCGGGACTAGCACAGATACGCAGTATTTT,CSVGGTSTDTQYF
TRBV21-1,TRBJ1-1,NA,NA,TGTGCCAGCAGGCAGGGGGCATGGAACACTGAAGCTTTCTTT,CASRQGAWNTEAFF
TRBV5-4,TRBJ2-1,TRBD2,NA,TGTGCCAGCAGCTTGGCCGGTACTAGCGGGGCTTACAATGAGCAGTTCTTC,CASSLAGTSGAYNEQFF
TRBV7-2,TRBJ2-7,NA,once,TGTGCCAGCAGCACCCTCGGCGCAGGATCCTACGAGCAGTACTTC,CASSTLGAGSYEQYF
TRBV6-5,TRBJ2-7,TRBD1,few,TGTGCCAGCAGTTACGTACAGGGGGTCCCCTACGAGCAGTACTTC,CASSYVQGVPYEQYF
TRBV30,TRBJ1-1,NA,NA,TGTGCCTGGAGTGTGTCCCATCTGAACACTGAAGCTTTCTTT,CAWSVSHLNTEAFF
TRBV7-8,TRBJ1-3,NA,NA,TGTGCCAGCAGCTTATTTCGGGTTGCCTCCTCTGGAAACACCATATATTTT,CASSLFRVASSGNTIYF
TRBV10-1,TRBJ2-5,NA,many,TGCGCCAGCAGTGAGTCGGAGGGTAGCTGGGAGACCCAGTACTTC,CASSESEGSWETQYF
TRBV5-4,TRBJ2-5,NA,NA,TGTGCCAGCAGCCTGGGACAACAAGAGACCCAGTACTTC,CASSLGQQETQYF
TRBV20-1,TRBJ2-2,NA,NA,TGCAGTGCCCGCCGGACCGGGGAGCTGTTTTTT,CSARRTGELFF
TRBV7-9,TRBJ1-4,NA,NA,TGTGCCAGCAGCCTAAATGAGGAAAATGAAAAACTGTTTTTT,CASSLNEENEKLFF
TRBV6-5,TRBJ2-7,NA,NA,TGTGCCACGGCCCGGAGTCGTTCCTACGAGCAGTACTTC,CATARSRSYEQYF
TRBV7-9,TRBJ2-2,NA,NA,TGTGCCAGCACCGGACTGATGAACACCGGGGAGCTGTTTTTT,CASTGLMNTGELFF
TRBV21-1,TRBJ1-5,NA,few,TGTGCCAGCAGCAAAGAGGGGGAAGGGCATAGCAATCAGCCCCAGCATTTT,CASSKEGEGHSNQPQHF
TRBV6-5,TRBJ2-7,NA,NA,TGTGCCAGCAGGGTGGAGGGGAACTACGAGCAGTACTTC,CASRVEGNYEQYF
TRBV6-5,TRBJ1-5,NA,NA,TGTGCCAGCAGTTACCAGGCTTATCAGCCCCAGCATTTT,CASSYQAYQPQHF
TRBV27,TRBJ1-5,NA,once,TGTGCCAGCAGTTTATCGATTGCAGGGAGCAATCAGCCCCAGCATTTT,CASSLSIAGSNQPQHF
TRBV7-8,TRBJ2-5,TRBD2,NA,TGTGCCAGCAGCTTAGCGTTTGGACTAGCGGGGCGGGAGACCCAGTACTTC,CASSLAFGLAGRETQYF
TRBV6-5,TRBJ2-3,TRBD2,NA,TGTGCCAGCAGTCAAGGGACTAGCGGCGCTACGCAGTATTTT,CASSQGTSGATQYF
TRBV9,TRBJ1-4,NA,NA,TGTGCCAGCAGCGTGGAAGGCCCGGGGGATGAAAAACTGTTTTTT,CASSVEGPGDEKLFF
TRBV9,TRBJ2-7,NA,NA,TGTGCCAGCAGCGTAGGACCAGGGGCAAGCTCCTACGAGCAGTACTTC,CASSVGPGASSYEQYF
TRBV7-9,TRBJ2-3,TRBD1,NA,TGTGCCAGCAGCTTAGCGCTTGCAGGGGGCTCAGATACGCAGTATTTT,CASSLALAGGSDTQYF
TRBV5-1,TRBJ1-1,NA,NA,TGCGCCAGCAGCTTGTCGGGGGGCACTGAAGCTTTCTTT,CASSLSGGTEAFF
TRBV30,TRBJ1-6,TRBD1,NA,TGTGCCTGGAGTGTAGGGGGCCCGAATAATTCACCCCTCCACTTT,CAWSVGGPNNSPLHF
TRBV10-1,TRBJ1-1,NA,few,TGCGCCAGCAGAGAAACAGGGAACCTGAACACTGAAGCTTTCTTT,CASRETGNLNTEAFF
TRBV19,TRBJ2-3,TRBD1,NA,TGTGCCAGCAGTAAGGGACAGGGATACCGCACAGATACGCAGTATTTT,CASSKGQGYRTDTQYF
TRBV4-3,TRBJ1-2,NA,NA,TGCGCCAGCAGCCAAGATTTGGCCAGTTCGCGGGGCTACACCTTC,CASSQDLASSRGYTF
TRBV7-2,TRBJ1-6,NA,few,TGTGCCAGCAGCCCAAACTCAGCCTCGGGATCCCTCCACTTT,CASSPNSASGSLHF
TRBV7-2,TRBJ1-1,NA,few,TGTGCCAGCAGCCAAGCGGCTAACCCTGAAGCTTTCTTT,CASSQAANPEAFF
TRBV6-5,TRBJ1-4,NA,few,TGTGCCAGCAGTTACTCGACAAGTGAAAAACTGTTTTTT,CASSYSTSEKLFF
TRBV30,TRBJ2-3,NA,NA,TGTGCCTGGTCGTGGGGGGGCGGCACAGATACGCAGTATTTT,CAWSWGGGTDTQYF
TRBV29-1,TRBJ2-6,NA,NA,TGCAGCGTTGAGGAGTACGGGGTGGGGGCCTCTGGGGCCAACGTCCTGACTTTC,CSVEEYGVGASGANVLTF
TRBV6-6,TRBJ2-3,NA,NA,TGTGCCAGCACACTCCGGACAGATACGCAGTATTTT,CASTLRTDTQYF
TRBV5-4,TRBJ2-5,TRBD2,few,TGTGCCAGCAGCCTTCTTGGCGGCGCGGGGGAAAAAGAGACCCAGTACTTC,CASSLLGGAGEKETQYF